What follows is one T cell receptor (beta chain) and its context. This receptor's antigen is unknown. No quality values exist for individual bases; no much larger clone is one base distant. In the study, sorted CD4+ and CD8+ blood T cells from patients with severe aplastic anemia and from healthy subjects underwent deep sequencing of TCR repertoires. Ficoll-Paque density gradient centrifugation was used to isolate peripheral blood mononuclear cells. Before DNA extraction, CD4+ and CD8+ T cells were sorted by FACS or by magnetic beads. This sample was included in a study of CD8+CD57+ T cells in acquired aplastic anemia listed by TCRdb under 2018. Regarding the research as a whole: A mean of around 3.2 ug of DNA, ranging from roughly 0.19 to 27.4 ug, was extracted from sorted CD4+ and CD8+ cells. An average of roughly 10 million reads for CD4+ cells and under 12 million reads for CD8+ cells was obtained from healthy donor samples.

Genomic DNA served as template for TCR beta VDJ combination and CDR3 sequence profiling. An Illumina HiSeq 2000 was used for TCR repertoire sequencing. Per the source publication's procedure: Repertoire assessment relied on Simpson's diversity index, CDR3 size and DJ length profiles, and TRBV/TRBJ rearrangement plots. The most abundant DNA sequence in the deep sequencing data was taken as the immunodominant clone. CDR3 amino acid sequences were screened for sharing across subjects and compared with published repertoires and the VDJdb database. The public reads were reprocessed in TCRdb via fastp at Q25 and MiXCR, keeping in-frame beta chains. Each CDR3 protein gets just one entry, which takes the most common genes and DNA from the rows behind it. What appears here as the V and J calls and clone size reflects TCRdb's work, not the paper's. This sample is represented by 400,000 to 450,000 distinct CDR3 sequences; 55% to 70% of them were singletons. The ten largest clones represent approximately 3.8% of the sample.

What the work shows at the level of the full study, not this receptor alone: CD8+ Simpson's diversity did not differ significantly between patients and healthy controls (P=0.060). Twenty-nine CD8+ CDR3 sequences were found in both patients and controls but appeared to be highly expressed in patients and within the immunodominant clones of the patients.

Reading from cysteine to phenylalanine, the CDR3 counts 15 amino acids. The kept DNA is CDR3 alone, 45 bases in frame from the first base. The germline V gene gives CDR1 as SGHDT and CDR2 as YYEEEE. The V and J ends are trimmed by 8 bases and 6 bases, leaving 20 bases between them. The sequence was collected from a human donor in good health, serving as a control. In this chain, TRBV5-6 is recombined with TRBJ2-2, with a tentative D gene TRBD2 over 5 matching bases. What was sequenced was sorted CD4+, CD8+, or CD8+CD57+ T cells (not recorded which) from PBMCs. At the DNA level, the sequence is TGTGCCAGTAACCGCGACCCACGCGGGCCCGGGGAGCTGTTTTTT. Its protein product is CASNRDPRGPGELFF.